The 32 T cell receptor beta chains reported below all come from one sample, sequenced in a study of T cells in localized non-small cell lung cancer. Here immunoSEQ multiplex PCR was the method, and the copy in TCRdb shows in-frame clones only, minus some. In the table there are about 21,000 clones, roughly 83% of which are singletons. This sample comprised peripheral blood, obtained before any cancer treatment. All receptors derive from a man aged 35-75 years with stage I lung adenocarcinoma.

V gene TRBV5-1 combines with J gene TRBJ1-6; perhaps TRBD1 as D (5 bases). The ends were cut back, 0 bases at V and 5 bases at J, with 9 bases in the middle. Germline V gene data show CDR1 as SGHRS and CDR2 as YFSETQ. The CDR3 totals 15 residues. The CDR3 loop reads CASSLEGHNNSPLHF. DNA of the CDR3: TGCGCCAGCAGCTTGGAGGGGCATAATAATTCACCCCTCCACTTT.

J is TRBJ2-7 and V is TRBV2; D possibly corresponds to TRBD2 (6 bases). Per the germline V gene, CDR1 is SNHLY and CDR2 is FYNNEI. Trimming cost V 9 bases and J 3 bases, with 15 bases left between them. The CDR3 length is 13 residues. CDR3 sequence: CARSSAGGYEQYF. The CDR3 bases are TGTGCCAGGTCGTCTGCCGGGGGCTACGAGCAGTACTTC.

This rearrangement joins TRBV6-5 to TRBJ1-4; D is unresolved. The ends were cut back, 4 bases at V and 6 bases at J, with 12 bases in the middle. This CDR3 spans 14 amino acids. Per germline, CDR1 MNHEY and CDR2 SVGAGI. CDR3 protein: CASSSSKSYEKLFF. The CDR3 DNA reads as TGTGCCAGCAGTTCCTCGAAATCCTATGAAAAACTGTTTTTT.

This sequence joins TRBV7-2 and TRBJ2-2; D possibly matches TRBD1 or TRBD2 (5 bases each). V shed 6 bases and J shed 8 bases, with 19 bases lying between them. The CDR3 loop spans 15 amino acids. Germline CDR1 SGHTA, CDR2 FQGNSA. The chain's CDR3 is CASSPSGTREGELFF. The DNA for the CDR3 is TGTGCCAGCAGTCCCTCAGGGACGAGGGAAGGGGAGCTGTTTTTT. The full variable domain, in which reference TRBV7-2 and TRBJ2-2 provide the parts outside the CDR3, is GAGVSQSPSNKVTEKGKDVELRCDPISGHTALYWYRQSLGQGLEFLIYFQGNSAPDKSGLPSDRFSAERTGGSVSTLTIQRTQQEDSAVYLCASSPSGTREGELFFGEGSRLTVL.

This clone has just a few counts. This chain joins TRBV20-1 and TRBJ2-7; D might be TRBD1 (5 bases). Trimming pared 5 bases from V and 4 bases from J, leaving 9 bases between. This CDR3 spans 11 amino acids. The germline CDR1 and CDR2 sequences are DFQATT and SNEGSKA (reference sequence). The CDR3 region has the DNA TGCAGTGCTCAGGACAAATACGAGCAGTACTTC. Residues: CSAQDKYEQYF.

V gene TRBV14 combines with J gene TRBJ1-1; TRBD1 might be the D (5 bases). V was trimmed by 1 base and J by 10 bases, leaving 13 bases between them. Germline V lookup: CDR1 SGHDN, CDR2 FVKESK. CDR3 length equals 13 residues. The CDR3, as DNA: TGTGCCAGCAGCCAAGTTTCGGGGAGGGGAGCTTTCTTT. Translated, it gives CASSQVSGRGAFF. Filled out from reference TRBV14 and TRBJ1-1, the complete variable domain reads EAGVTQFPSHSVIEKGQTVTLRCDPISGHDNLYWYRRVMGKEIKFLLHFVKESKQDESGMPNNRFLAERTGGTYSTLKVQPAELEDSGVYFCASSQVSGRGAFFGQGTRLTVV.

CDR3 sequence: CASSQGLPKDYNEQFF. CDR3 bases: TGTGCCAGCAGCCAAGGTTTGCCGAAGGACTACAATGAGCAGTTCTTC. The chain joins TRBV14 to TRBJ2-1; D call uncertain. Germline loops: CDR1 SGHDN, CDR2 FVKESK. V shed 1 base and J shed 3 bases, with 13 bases lying between them. The CDR3 runs to 16 residues. Supplemented by reference TRBV14 and TRBJ2-1, the full variable domain reads EAGVTQFPSHSVIEKGQTVTLRCDPISGHDNLYWYRRVMGKEIKFLLHFVKESKQDESGMPNNRFLAERTGGTYSTLKVQPAELEDSGVYFCASSQGLPKDYNEQFFGPGTRLTVL.

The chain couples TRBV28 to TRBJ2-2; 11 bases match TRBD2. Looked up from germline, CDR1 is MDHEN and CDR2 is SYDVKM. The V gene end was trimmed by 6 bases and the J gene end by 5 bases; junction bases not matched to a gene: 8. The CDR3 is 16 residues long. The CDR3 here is CASSSLAGGGTGELFF. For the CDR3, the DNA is TGTGCCAGCAGCTCCCTAGCGGGAGGCGGTACCGGGGAGCTGTTTTTT.

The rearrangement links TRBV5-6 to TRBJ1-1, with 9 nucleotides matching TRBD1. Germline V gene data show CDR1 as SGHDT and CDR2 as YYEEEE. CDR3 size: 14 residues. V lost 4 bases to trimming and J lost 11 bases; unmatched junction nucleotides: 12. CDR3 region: CASSRYRGRGDAFF. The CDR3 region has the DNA TGTGCCAGCAGCAGGTACAGGGGGCGTGGGGACGCTTTCTTT. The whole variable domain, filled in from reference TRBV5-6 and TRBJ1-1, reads DAGVTQSPTHLIKTRGQQVTLRCSPKSGHDTVSWYQQALGQGPQFIFQYYEEEERQRGNFPDRFSGHQFPNYSSELNVNALLLGDSALYLCASSRYRGRGDAFFGQGTRLTVV.

The CDR3 is CASSEWASGSLRSYEQYF. The CDR3 DNA reads TGTGCCAGCAGTGAATGGGCTAGCGGGAGCTTGAGGTCCTACGAGCAGTACTTC. This rearrangement joins TRBV2 to TRBJ2-7; 10 positions agree with TRBD2. Germline loops: CDR1 SNHLY, CDR2 FYNNEI. The CDR3 runs to 18 residues. V was clipped by 2 bases and J by 1 base; unmatched bases: 11.

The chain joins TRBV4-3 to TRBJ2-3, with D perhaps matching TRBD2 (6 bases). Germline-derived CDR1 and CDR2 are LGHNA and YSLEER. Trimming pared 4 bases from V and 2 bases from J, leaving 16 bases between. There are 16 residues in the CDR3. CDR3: CASSPTRGIITDTQYF. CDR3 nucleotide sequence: TGCGCCAGCAGCCCAACACGGGGGATAATCACAGATACGCAGTATTTT.

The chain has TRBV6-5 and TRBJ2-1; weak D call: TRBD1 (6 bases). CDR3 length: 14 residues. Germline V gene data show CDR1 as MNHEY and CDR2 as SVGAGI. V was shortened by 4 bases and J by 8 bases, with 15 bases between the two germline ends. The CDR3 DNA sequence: TGTGCCAGCAGTTGGTCGGACAGTAAGGATGAGCAGTTCTTC. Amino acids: CASSWSDSKDEQFF.

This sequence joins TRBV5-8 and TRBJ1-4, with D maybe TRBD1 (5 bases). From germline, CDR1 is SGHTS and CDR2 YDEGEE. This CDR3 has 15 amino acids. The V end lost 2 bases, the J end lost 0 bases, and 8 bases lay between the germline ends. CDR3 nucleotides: TGTGCCAGCAGCTTTTCAGGGTCAACTAATGAAAAACTGTTTTTT. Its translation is CASSFSGSTNEKLFF.

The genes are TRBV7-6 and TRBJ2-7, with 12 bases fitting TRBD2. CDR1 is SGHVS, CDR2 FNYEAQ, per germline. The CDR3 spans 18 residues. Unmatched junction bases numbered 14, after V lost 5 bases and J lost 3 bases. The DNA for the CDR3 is TGTGCCAGCAGCCCCCGGCTAGCGGGAGGGGGGCAATTCTACGAGCAGTACTTC. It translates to CASSPRLAGGGQFYEQYF.

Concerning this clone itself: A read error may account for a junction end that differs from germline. The CDR3 nucleotides are TGCGCCAGCAGCGAAGACGTTACAGCTTTCCTGATGGAAAAACTGTTTTTT. It is translated as CASSEDVTAFLMEKLFF. The chain has TRBV4-3 and TRBJ1-4; D call uncertain. CDR1 is LGHNA and CDR2 is YSLEER in the germline V gene. This CDR3 region has 17 residues.

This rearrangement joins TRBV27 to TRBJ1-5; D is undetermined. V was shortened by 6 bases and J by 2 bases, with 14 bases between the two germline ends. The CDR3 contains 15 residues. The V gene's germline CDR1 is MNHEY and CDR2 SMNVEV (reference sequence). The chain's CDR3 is CASREGILGNQPQHF. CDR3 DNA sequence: TGTGCCAGCAGAGAGGGAATTTTAGGCAATCAGCCCCAGCATTTT.

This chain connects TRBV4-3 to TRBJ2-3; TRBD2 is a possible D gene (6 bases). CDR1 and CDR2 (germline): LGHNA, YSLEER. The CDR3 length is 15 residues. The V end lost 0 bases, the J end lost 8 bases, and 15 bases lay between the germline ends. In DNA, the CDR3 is TGCGCCAGCAGCCAAGATCCCGGAGGGAAGGGTACGCAGTATTTT. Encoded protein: CASSQDPGGKGTQYF.

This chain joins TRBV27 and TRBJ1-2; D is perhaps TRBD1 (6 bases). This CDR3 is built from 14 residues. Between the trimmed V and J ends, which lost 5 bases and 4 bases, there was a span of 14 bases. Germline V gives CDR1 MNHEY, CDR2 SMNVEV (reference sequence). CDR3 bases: TGTGCCAGCAGTATCGGAGGACAGCCCTATGGCTACACCTTC. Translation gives CASSIGGQPYGYTF.

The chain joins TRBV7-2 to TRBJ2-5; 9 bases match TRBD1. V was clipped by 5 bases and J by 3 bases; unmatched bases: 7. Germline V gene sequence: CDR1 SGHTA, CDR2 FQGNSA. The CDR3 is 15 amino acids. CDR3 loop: CASSLNRGREETQYF. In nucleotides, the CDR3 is TGTGCCAGCAGCCTAAACAGGGGGCGTGAAGAGACCCAGTACTTC.

CDR3 amino acids: CAISEIPGELFF. The DNA for the CDR3 is TGTGCCATCAGTGAGATCCCCGGGGAGCTGTTTTTT. The chain employs TRBV10-3 and TRBJ2-2; D unresolved. CDR1 and CDR2 from the germline V gene are ENHRY and SYGVKD. Trimming stripped 2 bases from V and 6 bases from J, with 4 bases between. CDR3 length: 12 amino acids.

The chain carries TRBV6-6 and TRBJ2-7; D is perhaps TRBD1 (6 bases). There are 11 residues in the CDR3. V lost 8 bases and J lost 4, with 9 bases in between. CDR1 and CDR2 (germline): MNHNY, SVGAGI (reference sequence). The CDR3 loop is CASGGQYEQYF. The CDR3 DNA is TGTGCCAGCGGGGGCCAATACGAGCAGTACTTC.

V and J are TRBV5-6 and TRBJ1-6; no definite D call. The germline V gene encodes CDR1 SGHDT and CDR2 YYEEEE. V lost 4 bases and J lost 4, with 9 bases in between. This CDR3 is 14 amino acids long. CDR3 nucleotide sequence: TGTGCCAGCAGCACGCCGGGATATAATTCACCCCTCCACTTT. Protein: CASSTPGYNSPLHF.

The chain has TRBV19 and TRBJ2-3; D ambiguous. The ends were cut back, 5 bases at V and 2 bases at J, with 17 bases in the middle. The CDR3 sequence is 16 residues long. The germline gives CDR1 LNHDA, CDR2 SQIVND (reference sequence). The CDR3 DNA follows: TGTGCCAGTAGTCGATTCGGGCAGGCATTCACAGATACGCAGTATTTT. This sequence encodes CASSRFGQAFTDTQYF.

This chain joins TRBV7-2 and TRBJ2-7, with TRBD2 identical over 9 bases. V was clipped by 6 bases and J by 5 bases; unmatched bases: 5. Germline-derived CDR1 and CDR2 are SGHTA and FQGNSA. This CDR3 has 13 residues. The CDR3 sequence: CASSSLAGNEQYF. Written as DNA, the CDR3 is TGTGCCAGCAGTTCCCTAGCGGGGAACGAGCAGTACTTC.

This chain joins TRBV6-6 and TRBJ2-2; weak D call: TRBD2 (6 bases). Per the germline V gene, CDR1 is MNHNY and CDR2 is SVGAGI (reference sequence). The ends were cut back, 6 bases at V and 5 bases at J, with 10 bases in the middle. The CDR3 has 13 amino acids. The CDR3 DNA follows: TGTGCCAGCAGCTCCGGGGGTACCGGGGAGCTGTTTTTT. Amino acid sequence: CASSSGGTGELFF.

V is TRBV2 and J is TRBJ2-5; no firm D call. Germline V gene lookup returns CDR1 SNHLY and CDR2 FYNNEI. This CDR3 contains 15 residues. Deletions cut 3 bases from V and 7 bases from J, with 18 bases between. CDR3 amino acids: CASSEKLTPLATQYF. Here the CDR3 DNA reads TGTGCCAGCAGTGAGAAATTGACGCCCTTGGCGACCCAGTACTTC.

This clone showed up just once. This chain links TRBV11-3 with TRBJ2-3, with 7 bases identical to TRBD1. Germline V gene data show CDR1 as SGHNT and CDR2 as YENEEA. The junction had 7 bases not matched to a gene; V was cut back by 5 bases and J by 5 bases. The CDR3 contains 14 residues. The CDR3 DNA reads TGTGCCAGCAGCCGGGGACAGCCAGGAGATACGCAGTATTTT. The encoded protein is CASSRGQPGDTQYF.

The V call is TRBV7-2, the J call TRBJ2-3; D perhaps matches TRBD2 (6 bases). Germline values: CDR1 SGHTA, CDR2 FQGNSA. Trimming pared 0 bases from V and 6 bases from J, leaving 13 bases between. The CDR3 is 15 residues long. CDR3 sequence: CASSLASAGFDTQYF. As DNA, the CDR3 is TGTGCCAGCAGCTTAGCGTCGGCGGGGTTCGATACGCAGTATTTT.

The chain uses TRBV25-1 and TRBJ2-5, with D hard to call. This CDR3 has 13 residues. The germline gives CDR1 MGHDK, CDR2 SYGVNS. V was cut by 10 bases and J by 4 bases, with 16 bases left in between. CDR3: CATGRANGETQYF. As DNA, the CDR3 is TGTGCCACCGGCCGGGCCAACGGAGAGACCCAGTACTTC.

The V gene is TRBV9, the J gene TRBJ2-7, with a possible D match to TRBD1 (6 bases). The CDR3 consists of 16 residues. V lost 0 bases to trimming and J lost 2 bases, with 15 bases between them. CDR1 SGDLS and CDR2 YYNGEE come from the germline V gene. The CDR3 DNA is TGTGCCAGCAGCGTAGGGACAGACTCCTCTGCCTACGAGCAGTACTTC. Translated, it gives CASSVGTDSSAYEQYF.

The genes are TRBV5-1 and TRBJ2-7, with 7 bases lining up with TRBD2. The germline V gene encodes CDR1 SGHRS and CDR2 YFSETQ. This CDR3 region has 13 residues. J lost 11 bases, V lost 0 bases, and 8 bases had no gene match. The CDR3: CASSLGLADEKYF. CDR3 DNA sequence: TGCGCCAGCAGCTTGGGGCTAGCGGATGAGAAGTACTTC. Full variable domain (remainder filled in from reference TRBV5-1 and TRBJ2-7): KAGVTQTPRYLIKTRGQQVTLSCSPISGHRSVSWYQQTPGQGLQFLFEYFSETQRNKGNFPGRFSGRQFSNSRSEMNVSTLELGDSALYLCASSLGLADEKYFGPGTRLTVT.

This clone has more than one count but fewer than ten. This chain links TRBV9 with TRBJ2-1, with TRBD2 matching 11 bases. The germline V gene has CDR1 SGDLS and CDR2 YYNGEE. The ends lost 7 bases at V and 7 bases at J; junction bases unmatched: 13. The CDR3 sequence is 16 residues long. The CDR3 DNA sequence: TGTGCCAGCGCCCTTCGTAGCGGGAGGGAGGAAAATGAGCAGTTCTTC. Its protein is CASALRSGREENEQFF.